The 25 T cell receptor beta chains below come from one sample, sequenced in a study of OX40 agonist ivuxolimab in advanced cancers. The data were produced by immunoSEQ multiplex PCR, yet TCRdb's version contains in-frame clones alone and is incomplete. The sample lists approximately 70,000 clones; 85% to 95% were seen once. Material: CD4+ or CD8+ T cells sorted from blood, obtained in a trial of the OX40 agonist ivuxolimab. Every receptor here comes from an adult with an advanced solid tumor such as melanoma, head and neck, liver or kidney cancer.

The gene calls are TRBV13 and TRBJ1-6; perhaps TRBD1 as D (5 bases). The CDR3 spans 16 residues. CDR1 is PRHDT and CDR2 is FYEKMQ in the germline V gene (reference sequence). V lost 0 bases, J lost 8 bases, and 14 bases lay in between. The CDR3 sequence is CASSLGLNRTDSPLHF. CDR3 nucleotide sequence: TGTGCCAGCAGCTTAGGCCTAAACAGGACCGATTCACCCCTCCACTTT.

This clone was found a few times. V and J are TRBV19 and TRBJ1-2, with 8 positions matching TRBD1. The CDR3 covers 13 residues. Per the germline V gene, CDR1 is LNHDA and CDR2 is SQIVND (reference sequence). The ends lost 4 bases at V and 4 bases at J; junction bases unmatched: 2. The CDR3: CASSTGTGYGYTF. DNA of the CDR3: TGTGCCAGTAGTACCGGGACAGGCTATGGCTACACCTTC.

A remark on this clone: A junction end diverges from the germline sequence, so it may reflect a read error. The chain couples TRBV27 to TRBJ2-2, with D perhaps TRBD1 (6 bases). This CDR3 contains 14 residues. The V gene's germline CDR1 is MNHEY and CDR2 SMNVEV (reference sequence). The CDR3 region has the DNA TGTGCCGGCAGTTACCAGGGGACCACCGGGGAGCTGTTTTTT. Translating gives CAGSYQGTTGELFF.

The chain couples TRBV7-8 to TRBJ2-1; D is possibly TRBD1 (5 bases). The germline V and J ends were trimmed by 5 bases and 0 bases, with 11 bases remaining between them. This CDR3 region has 15 residues. Germline V lookup: CDR1 SGHVS, CDR2 FQNEAQ. The CDR3 reads CASSLYRTSYNEQFF. CDR3 nucleotides: TGTGCCAGCAGCCTGTACAGGACCTCCTACAATGAGCAGTTCTTC.

The chain joins TRBV30 to TRBJ2-1, with D unclear. This CDR3 is built from 14 residues. CDR1 is GTSNPN and CDR2 is SVGIG in the germline V gene (reference sequence). Trimming removed 0 bases from V and 0 bases from J, with 6 bases in between. The CDR3: CAWSVGISYNEQFF. The CDR3, as DNA: TGTGCCTGGAGTGTAGGGATCTCCTACAATGAGCAGTTCTTC.

The CDR3 here is CASSYGTGVSPLHF. In DNA form, the CDR3 reads TGTGCCAGCAGTTACGGGACAGGGGTTTCACCCCTCCACTTT. V and J are TRBV6-5 and TRBJ1-6; 10 bases align to TRBD1. The CDR3 runs to 14 residues. V gave up 2 bases and J gave up 9 bases; unmatched junction bases: 1. CDR1 and CDR2 from the germline V gene are MNHEY and SVGAGI.

This clone turned up a few times. V gene TRBV13 combines with J gene TRBJ2-5, with TRBD2 identical over 12 bases. The CDR3 extends over 17 amino acids. CDR1 is PRHDT and CDR2 is FYEKMQ in the germline V gene (reference sequence). Trimming at V came to 5 bases and at J to 3 bases, leaving 10 bases not matched to a gene. CDR3 protein: CASSKFSSGRAKETQYF. The CDR3 DNA reads as TGTGCCAGCAGCAAATTCTCTAGCGGGAGGGCCAAAGAGACCCAGTACTTC.

This chain uses TRBV4-3 with TRBJ1-2, with a weak D call TRBD1 (6 bases). The CDR3 is 17 residues long. V was shortened by 0 bases and J by 8 bases, with 22 bases between the two germline ends. Germline assignment: CDR1 LGHNA and CDR2 YSLEER. In DNA form, the CDR3 reads TGCGCCAGCAGCCAAGATTATCGGGGGCAGCAGTATCTGGGCTACACCTTC. Amino acids: CASSQDYRGQQYLGYTF.

J is TRBJ2-2 and V is TRBV27, with 9 bases fitting TRBD1. The CDR3 extends over 16 amino acids. V lost 4 bases to trimming and J lost 4 bases; unmatched junction nucleotides: 7. The germline V gene has CDR1 MNHEY and CDR2 SMNVEV (reference sequence). CDR3 DNA: TGTGCCAGCAGTTCCGGGACAGGGCTGGGCACCGGGGAGCTGTTTTTT. Translation: CASSSGTGLGTGELFF.

The chain carries TRBV27 and TRBJ1-2, with 10 bases lining up with TRBD1. The germline gives CDR1 MNHEY, CDR2 SMNVEV (reference sequence). This CDR3 contains 15 residues. With 3 bases clipped from V and 2 bases from J, the junction kept 3 bases outside the gene matches. The CDR3 coding sequence is TGTGCCAGCAGTTTCGGGACAGGGGAAAACTATGGCTACACCTTC. The encoded protein is CASSFGTGENYGYTF.

The rearrangement uses TRBV4-2 and TRBJ2-7; possible D gene TRBD2, 5 bases. Deletions cut 0 bases from V and 3 bases from J, with 9 bases between. The V gene's germline CDR1 is LGHNA and CDR2 YNFKEQ. CDR3 length: 14 amino acids. CDR3 sequence: CASSQEGADYEQYF. Here the CDR3 DNA reads TGTGCCAGCAGCCAAGAGGGAGCCGACTACGAGCAGTACTTC.

The chain joins TRBV27 to TRBJ2-2; unclear D gene. The length of the CDR3 is 14 residues. The germline V gene encodes CDR1 MNHEY and CDR2 SMNVEV (reference sequence). Between the trimmed V and J ends, which lost 2 bases and 4 bases, there was a span of 8 bases. The CDR3, as DNA: TGTGCCAGCAGTTTAGAGGCCTCCACCGGGGAGCTGTTTTTT. It translates to CASSLEASTGELFF.

The gene calls are TRBV4-2 and TRBJ2-7, with 7 bases that match TRBD1. The CDR3 contains 13 residues. Germline trimming cut 1 base from V and 5 bases from J; bases unmatched to any gene: 2. CDR1 LGHNA and CDR2 YNFKEQ come from the germline V gene. The CDR3 nucleotides read TGTGCCAGCAGCCAAGTACAGGGGAACGAGCAGTACTTC. Residues: CASSQVQGNEQYF.

This chain uses TRBV14 with TRBJ1-1; 9 bases fit TRBD1. CDR1 and CDR2 (germline): SGHDN, FVKESK. This CDR3 spans 19 amino acids. The V gene end was trimmed by 4 bases and the J gene end by 6 bases; junction bases not matched to a gene: 21. This CDR3 is CASSLFPGQGKGLRAEAFF. DNA for the CDR3: TGTGCCAGCAGCCTCTTCCCGGGACAGGGAAAGGGCTTAAGGGCTGAAGCTTTCTTT.

V and J are TRBV19 and TRBJ1-1; D unclear. The CDR3 length is 13 residues. CDR1 LNHDA and CDR2 SQIVND come from the germline V gene (reference sequence). Trimming shortened V by 8 bases and J by 1 base, and 11 bases separated the two germline ends. The CDR3 protein is CASRPSSNTEAFF. The CDR3 coding sequence is TGTGCCAGTCGACCCAGCTCGAACACTGAAGCTTTCTTT.

This chain connects TRBV9 to TRBJ2-6; D might be TRBD1 (5 bases). Trimming left V 3 bases short and J 3 bases short, with 7 bases between. The CDR3 consists of 14 residues. CDR1 is SGDLS and CDR2 is YYNGEE in the germline V gene. This CDR3 is CASSARDGANVLTF. CDR3 bases: TGTGCCAGCAGCGCCAGGGATGGGGCCAACGTCCTGACTTTC. Variable domain in full (rest from reference TRBV9 and TRBJ2-6): DSGVTQTPKHLITATGQRVTLRCSPRSGDLSVYWYQQSLDQGLQFLIQYYNGEERAKGNILERFSAQQFPDLHSELNLSSLELGDSALYFCASSARDGANVLTFGAGSRLTVL.

This chain uses TRBV6-6 with TRBJ2-7; no clear D. From germline, CDR1 is MNHNY and CDR2 SVGAGI (reference sequence). The CDR3 spans 12 residues. V lost 2 bases, J lost 3 bases, and 5 bases lay in between. The CDR3 reads CASSYEGYEQYF. CDR3 nucleotides: TGTGCCAGCAGTTACGAAGGCTACGAGCAGTACTTC.

This clone is a singleton in its sample. CDR3 protein: CASSLAETGTYNSPLHF. As DNA, the CDR3 is TGCGCCAGCAGCTTGGCAGAAACAGGGACCTATAATTCACCCCTCCACTTT. The V gene is TRBV5-1, the J gene TRBJ1-6, with D possibly matching TRBD1 (6 bases). The CDR3 runs 17 residues. The germline V gene encodes CDR1 SGHRS and CDR2 YFSETQ. V lost 0 bases and J 2 bases, leaving 12 bases between the germline ends.

The rearrangement links TRBV11-2 to TRBJ2-7; D might be TRBD1 (6 bases). Per germline, CDR1 SGHAT and CDR2 FQNNGV. The V gene lost 4 bases and the J gene lost 1 base, with 11 bases spanning the gap. The CDR3 is 14 residues long. CDR3 coding DNA: TGTGCCAGCAGCTACACAGGGTTATCCTACGAGCAGTACTTC. Its protein product is CASSYTGLSYEQYF.

Concerning this clone: One end of the junction does not line up with germline, which may come from a read error. The same CDR3 arises from other DNA sequences in this sample as well. This rearrangement joins TRBV9 to TRBJ1-2; D not certain. The CDR3 is 14 amino acids. Germline V gene data show CDR1 as SGDLS and CDR2 as YYNGEE. This chain's CDR3 is CASSVGRSLNGYTF. CDR3 DNA: TGTGCTAGCAGCGTAGGAAGGAGTCTCAATGGCTACACCTTC.

With respect to this clone: A junction boundary mismatches the germline segment, possibly from a read error. J is TRBJ2-3 and V is TRBV27; D possibly corresponds to TRBD1 (5 bases). Germline lookup yields CDR1 MNHEY and CDR2 SMNVEV (reference sequence). The CDR3 runs 16 residues. The CDR3 coding sequence is TGTGCCAGCAGTTTAGGGGCCCGGGTTTCCACAGATACACAGTATTTT. It specifies CASSLGARVSTDTQYF.

Written as DNA, the CDR3 is TGTGCCAGCAGTTCGGGAAGCTCCTACGAGCAGTACTTC. Protein: CASSSGSSYEQYF. The rearrangement links TRBV27 to TRBJ2-7, with a possible D match to TRBD2 (5 bases). In germline, CDR1 is MNHEY, CDR2 SMNVEV (reference sequence). V lost 4 bases to trimming and J lost 0 bases, with 7 bases between them. The CDR3 covers 13 residues.

This clone showed up just once. The chain employs TRBV11-3 and TRBJ2-3; D possibly corresponds to TRBD1 (5 bases). Germline V gene lookup returns CDR1 SGHNT and CDR2 YENEEA. This CDR3 has 14 residues. The germline V and J ends were trimmed by 5 bases and 0 bases, with 9 bases remaining between them. The CDR3 loop reads CASSPDTSTDTQYF. The CDR3 DNA reads as TGTGCCAGCAGCCCGGACACCAGCACAGATACGCAGTATTTT.

This chain links TRBV11-3 with TRBJ2-2; D uncertain. The CDR3 has 15 residues. Trimming took 0 bases from V and 1 from J, leaving 6 bases between them. Germline CDR1 reads SGHNT; CDR2 reads YENEEA. This chain's CDR3 is CASSLDVGNTGELFF. DNA for the CDR3: TGTGCCAGCAGCTTAGATGTGGGGAACACCGGGGAGCTGTTTTTT. The whole variable domain, filled in from reference TRBV11-3 and TRBJ2-2, reads EAGVVQSPRYKIIEKKQPVAFWCNPISGHNTLYWYLQNLGQGPELLIRYENEEAVDDSQLPKDRFSAERLKGVDSTLKIQPAELGDSAVYLCASSLDVGNTGELFFGEGSRLTVL.

V gene TRBV27 combines with J gene TRBJ2-1, with 12 positions matching TRBD2. The CDR3 runs 15 residues. J gave up 4 bases and V 5 bases, and 3 bases lay outside the gene matches. CDR1 is MNHEY and CDR2 is SMNVEV in the germline V gene (reference sequence). The CDR3 spells CASSTGLAGYNEQFF. CDR3 bases: TGTGCCAGCAGTACGGGACTAGCGGGTTACAATGAGCAGTTCTTC.